Sequencing of this T cell receptor beta chain was carried out in a study of T-cell reconstitution after alpha-beta-depleted transplantation in children. A library of TCRbeta sequences, prepared with unique molecular identifiers, was generated. TCRdb re-called the PCR reads with MiXCR, one entry per CDR3 protein. The data contain some 72,000 distinct CDR3 sequences, about 6.7% of them singletons. The CDR3 runs 15 residues. Trimming cost V 5 bases and J 4 bases; bases outside gene matches: 8. The table lists this clonotype with a count of one. The sample was PBMCs from the stem cell graft donor, taken from the stem cell graft. The rearrangement links TRBV12-3 or TRBV12-4 to TRBJ2-7; 10 bases are shared with TRBD2. This TCR was recovered from a human donor who donated a stem cell graft to a child with acute lymphoblastic leukemia. For the CDR3, the DNA is TGTGCCAGCAGTAAAAGGACTAGCGGATCATACGAGCAGTACTTC. Amino acid sequence: CASSKRTSGSYEQYF.